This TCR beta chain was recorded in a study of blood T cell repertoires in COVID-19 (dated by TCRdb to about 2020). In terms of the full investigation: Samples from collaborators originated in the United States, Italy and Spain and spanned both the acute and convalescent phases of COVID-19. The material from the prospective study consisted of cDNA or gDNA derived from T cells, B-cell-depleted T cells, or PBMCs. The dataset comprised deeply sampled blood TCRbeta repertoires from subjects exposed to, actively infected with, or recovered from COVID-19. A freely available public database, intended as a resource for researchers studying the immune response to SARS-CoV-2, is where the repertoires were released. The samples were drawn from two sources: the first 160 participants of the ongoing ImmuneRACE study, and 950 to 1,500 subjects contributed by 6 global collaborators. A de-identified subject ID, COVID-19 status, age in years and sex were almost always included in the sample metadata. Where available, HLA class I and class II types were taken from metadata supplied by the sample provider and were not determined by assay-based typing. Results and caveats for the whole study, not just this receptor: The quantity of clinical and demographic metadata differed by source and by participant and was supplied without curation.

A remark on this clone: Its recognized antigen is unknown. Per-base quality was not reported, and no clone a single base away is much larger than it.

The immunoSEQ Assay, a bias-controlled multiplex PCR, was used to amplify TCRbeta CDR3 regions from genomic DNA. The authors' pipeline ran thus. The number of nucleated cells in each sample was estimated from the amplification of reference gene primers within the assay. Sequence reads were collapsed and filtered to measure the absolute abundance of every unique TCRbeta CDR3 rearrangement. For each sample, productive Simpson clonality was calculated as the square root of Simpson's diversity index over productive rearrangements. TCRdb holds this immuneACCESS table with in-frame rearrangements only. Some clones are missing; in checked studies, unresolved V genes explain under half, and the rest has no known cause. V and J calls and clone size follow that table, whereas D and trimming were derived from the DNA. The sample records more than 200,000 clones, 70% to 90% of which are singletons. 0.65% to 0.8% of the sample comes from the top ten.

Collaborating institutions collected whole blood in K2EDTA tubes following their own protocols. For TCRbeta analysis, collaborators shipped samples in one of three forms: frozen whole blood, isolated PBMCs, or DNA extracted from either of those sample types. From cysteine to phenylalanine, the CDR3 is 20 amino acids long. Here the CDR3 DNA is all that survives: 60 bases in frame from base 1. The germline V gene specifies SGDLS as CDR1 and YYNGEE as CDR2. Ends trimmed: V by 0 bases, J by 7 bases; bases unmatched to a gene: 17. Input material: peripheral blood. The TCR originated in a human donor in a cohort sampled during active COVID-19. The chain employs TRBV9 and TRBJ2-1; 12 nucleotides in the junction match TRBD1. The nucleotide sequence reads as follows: TGTGCCAGCAGCGTAGCTACGGGGACAGGGGGCTTACCCGGGTGGAATGAGCAGTTCTTC. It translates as CASSVATGTGGLPGWNEQFF.